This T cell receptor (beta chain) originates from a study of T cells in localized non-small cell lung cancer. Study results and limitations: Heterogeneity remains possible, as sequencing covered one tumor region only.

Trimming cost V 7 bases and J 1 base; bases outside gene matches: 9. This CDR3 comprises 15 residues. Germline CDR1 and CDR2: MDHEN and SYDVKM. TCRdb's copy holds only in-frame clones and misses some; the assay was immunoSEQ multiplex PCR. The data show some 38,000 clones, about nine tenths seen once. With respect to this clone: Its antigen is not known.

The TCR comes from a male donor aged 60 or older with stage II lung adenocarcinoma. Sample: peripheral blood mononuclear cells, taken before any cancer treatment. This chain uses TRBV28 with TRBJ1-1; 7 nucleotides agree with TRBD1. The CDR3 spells CASIEGGDRNTEAFF. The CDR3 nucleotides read TGTGCCAGCATCGAAGGTGGGGACAGGAACACTGAAGCTTTCTTT.